The 28 T cell receptor beta chains in this list originate from one sample, sequenced in a study of radiotherapy plus CTLA-4 blockade in lung cancer. Assay used: immunoSEQ multiplex PCR; TCRdb lists only in-frame clones, some missing. The repertoire has 40,000 to 55,000 clones, about 74% of them found once; the top ten carry less than 3%. The sample consisted of peripheral blood, taken from a patient treated with radiotherapy plus ipilimumab. The receptor source for this set is a human donor with non-small cell lung cancer whose response to radiotherapy plus ipilimumab could not be evaluated.

The sample holds one count of this clone. The chain recombines TRBV27 with TRBJ2-4; 8 nucleotides agree with TRBD1. Germline CDR1 and CDR2: MNHEY and SMNVEV (reference sequence). Trimming at V came to 6 bases and at J to 3 bases, leaving 10 bases not matched to a gene. The CDR3 runs to 16 residues. CDR3 sequence (DNA): TGTGCCAGCAGAACTAGGCTACAGGGGGGCAAAAACATTCAGTACTTC. This sequence encodes CASRTRLQGGKNIQYF.

The genes are TRBV7-6 and TRBJ2-2, with TRBD2 identical over 8 bases. The CDR3 contains 15 residues. The J segment lost 4 bases and the V segment lost 5 bases, leaving 6 bases of the junction unmatched. Looked up from germline, CDR1 is SGHVS and CDR2 is FNYEAQ. DNA of the CDR3: TGTGCCAGCAGCCTAGTCACTAGCGGCACCGGGGAGCTGTTTTTT. Translation: CASSLVTSGTGELFF.

The genes are TRBV7-9 and TRBJ1-2; a weak D match, TRBD1 (5 bases). Germline CDR1 SEHNR, CDR2 FQNEAQ (reference sequence). The CDR3 sequence is 17 residues long. Trimming took 3 bases from V and 8 from J, leaving 25 bases between them. The CDR3 here is CASSFSAEGPKEGGYTF. In DNA form, the CDR3 reads TGTGCCAGCAGCTTCTCAGCCGAGGGACCGAAGGAGGGAGGCTACACCTTC.

This rearrangement joins TRBV5-1 to TRBJ2-7; 10 bases align to TRBD2. Trimming removed 1 base from V and 1 base from J; junction bases left unmatched: 8. Germline CDR1 and CDR2: SGHRS and YFSETQ. The CDR3 sequence is 17 residues long. CDR3 in DNA: TGCGCCAGCAGCTTGTGGGCTAGCGGGAGTGGGTCCTACGAGCAGTACTTC. Translating gives CASSLWASGSGSYEQYF. Complete variable domain (other parts from reference TRBV5-1 and TRBJ2-7): KAGVTQTPRYLIKTRGQQVTLSCSPISGHRSVSWYQQTPGQGLQFLFEYFSETQRNKGNFPGRFSGRQFSNSRSEMNVSTLELGDSALYLCASSLWASGSGSYEQYFGPGTRLTVT.

For the CDR3, the DNA is TGTGCCAGCACACCGACAGGGGCCCATGGCTACACCTTC. It codes for CASTPTGAHGYTF. V is TRBV21-1 and J is TRBJ1-2; the table names TRBD1, a call not compared with the DNA. TRBV21-1 is given as a pseudogene. The length of the CDR3 is 13 residues.

This chain uses TRBV14 with TRBJ2-5, with D possibly being TRBD1 (5 bases). CDR1 is SGHDN, CDR2 FVKESK, per germline. The CDR3 spans 15 residues. Trimming left V 1 base short and J 2 bases short, with 11 bases between. The CDR3 spells CASSQVWSGQETQYF. DNA for the CDR3: TGTGCCAGCAGCCAAGTTTGGTCAGGGCAAGAGACCCAGTACTTC. Variable domain in full (rest from reference TRBV14 and TRBJ2-5): EAGVTQFPSHSVIEKGQTVTLRCDPISGHDNLYWYRRVMGKEIKFLLHFVKESKQDESGMPNNRFLAERTGGTYSTLKVQPAELEDSGVYFCASSQVWSGQETQYFGPGTRLLVL.

CDR3 DNA sequence: TGTGCCAGCAGGGCCATCGTCCTCTACGAGCAGTACTTC. This codes for CASRAIVLYEQYF. The chain carries TRBV6-1 and TRBJ2-7; D ambiguous. Trimming took 6 bases from V and 3 from J, leaving 12 bases between them. This CDR3 contains 13 residues. CDR1 and CDR2 (germline): MNHNS, SASEGT.

This sequence joins TRBV7-9 and TRBJ1-2; tentative D call: TRBD1 (5 bases). Germline V gives CDR1 SEHNR, CDR2 FQNEAQ (reference sequence). Trimming removed 3 bases at V and 5 bases at J, with 7 bases between. The CDR3 is 12 amino acids. CDR3 nucleotide sequence: TGTGCCAGCAGCTTTGACAGATATGGCTACACCTTC. It yields the protein CASSFDRYGYTF.

The rearrangement uses TRBV30 and TRBJ1-6; possible D gene TRBD1, 5 bases. Germline loops: CDR1 GTSNPN, CDR2 SVGIG (reference sequence). Trimming pared 5 bases from V and 7 bases from J, leaving 18 bases between. The CDR3 runs 15 residues. CDR3 DNA sequence: TGTGCCTGGTCCCTCTGGGGGAGGGCAAATTCACCCCTCCACTTT. Its translation: CAWSLWGRANSPLHF.

The gene calls are TRBV6-6 and TRBJ1-1; no reliable D call. The CDR3 totals 14 residues. Between the trimmed V and J ends, which lost 6 bases and 0 bases, there was a span of 11 bases. The germline CDR1 and CDR2 sequences are MNHNY and SVGAGI (reference sequence). The CDR3 DNA is TGTGCCAGCAGCCGCGGAGAACTGAACACTGAAGCTTTCTTT. Its translation: CASSRGELNTEAFF.

This chain's CDR3 is CASSVTGANHYEQYF. In nucleotides, the CDR3 is TGTGCCAGCAGTGTGACAGGGGCGAACCACTACGAGCAGTACTTC. V usage is TRBV6-1 and J usage is TRBJ2-7, with 8 bases identical to TRBD1. The CDR3 sequence is 15 residues long. Germline V gene sequence: CDR1 MNHNS, CDR2 SASEGT. The V and J ends lost 4 bases and 3 bases, in that order; junction bases with no gene match: 8.

This chain joins TRBV4-1 and TRBJ2-7; 9 nucleotides agree with TRBD2. Losses at the gene ends were 5 bases for V and 3 bases for J; bases not matched to a gene: 5. The germline CDR1 and CDR2 sequences are MGHRA and YSYEKL. The CDR3 has 14 amino acids. CDR3 bases: TGCGCCAGCAGCGTGATAGCGGGAGTCTACGAGCAGTACTTC. Residues: CASSVIAGVYEQYF.

The V call is TRBV5-1, the J call TRBJ2-3, with TRBD1 matching 8 bases. The CDR3 runs 15 residues. J was trimmed by 1 base and V by 6 bases; bases with no gene match: 7. CDR1 and CDR2 from the germline V gene are SGHRS and YFSETQ. The CDR3 region is CASTQGAWGTDTQYF. CDR3 nucleotide sequence: TGCGCCAGCACCCAGGGGGCGTGGGGCACAGATACGCAGTATTTT.

V usage is TRBV5-6 and J usage is TRBJ1-1; D ambiguous. V was shortened by 1 base and J by 5 bases, with 15 bases between the two germline ends. Germline CDR1 is SGHDT and CDR2 is YYEEEE. This CDR3 is built from 15 residues. CDR3 sequence reads: CASSLWQYDDTEAFF. In DNA, the CDR3 is TGTGCCAGCAGCTTGTGGCAATATGATGATACTGAAGCTTTCTTT. The entire variable domain, with the rest obtained from reference TRBV5-6 and TRBJ1-1, is as follows: DAGVTQSPTHLIKTRGQQVTLRCSPKSGHDTVSWYQQALGQGPQFIFQYYEEEERQRGNFPDRFSGHQFPNYSSELNVNALLLGDSALYLCASSLWQYDDTEAFFGQGTRLTVV.

The chain has TRBV28 and TRBJ2-3; 9 bases map to TRBD2. This CDR3 contains 14 residues. Germline loops: CDR1 MDHEN, CDR2 SYDVKM. The junction had 5 bases not matched to a gene; V was cut back by 5 bases and J by 5 bases. CDR3 in DNA: TGTGCCAGCAGTATAGCGGGAGTCTTAGATACGCAGTATTTT. Amino acid sequence: CASSIAGVLDTQYF.

This chain joins TRBV19 and TRBJ2-7; 9 bases align to TRBD1. CDR1 LNHDA and CDR2 SQIVND come from the germline V gene (reference sequence). The CDR3 is 14 residues long. V gave up 10 bases and J gave up 5 bases; unmatched junction bases: 12. The CDR3 region is CATSPTGGLNEQYF. CDR3 coding DNA: TGTGCCACCAGCCCGACAGGGGGTCTGAACGAGCAGTACTTC.

This rearrangement joins TRBV4-2 to TRBJ2-1, with TRBD2 matching 8 bases. The CDR3 loop spans 16 amino acids. Unmatched junction bases numbered 13, after V lost 4 bases and J lost 8 bases. Germline CDR1 and CDR2: LGHNA and YNFKEQ. CDR3 sequence reads: CASSLGREVGSDEQFF. CDR3 nucleotides: TGTGCCAGCAGCCTCGGGAGGGAAGTCGGGAGTGATGAGCAGTTCTTC.

CDR3 coding DNA: TGTGCCAGCAGGGGGGACAGGGGAAGATTCTACGAGCAGTACTTC. Translating gives CASRGDRGRFYEQYF. V is TRBV7-9 and J is TRBJ2-7; 10 bases fit TRBD1. Trimming cost V 6 bases and J 3 bases; bases outside gene matches: 8. The CDR3 extends over 15 amino acids. Germline lookup yields CDR1 SEHNR and CDR2 FQNEAQ (reference sequence).

CDR3 sequence (DNA): TGTGCCAGCAGCGTAGGTGAGCGTCAGTGGGATACGCAGTATTTT. Amino acids: CASSVGERQWDTQYF. J is TRBJ2-3 and V is TRBV9; no firm D call. V dropped 0 bases and J dropped 6 bases, with 14 bases sitting between them. This CDR3 contains 15 residues. Looked up from germline, CDR1 is SGDLS and CDR2 is YYNGEE.

About this clone itself: Other nucleotide sequences in the sample specify the same CDR3. This rearrangement joins TRBV7-2 to TRBJ2-3; 11 positions agree with TRBD1. With 1 base clipped from V and 4 bases from J, the junction kept 1 base outside the gene matches. There are 15 residues in the CDR3. The germline V gene has CDR1 SGHTA and CDR2 FQGNSA. CDR3 coding DNA: TGTGCCAGCAGCTTAGTGGGACAGGGGGCAGATACGCAGTATTTT. This sequence encodes CASSLVGQGADTQYF.

By its share, this clone is medium-sized. This chain uses TRBV7-2 with TRBJ2-5, with 7 bases that match TRBD2. The CDR3 has 14 amino acids. V dropped 5 bases and J dropped 5; count of bases not matched to a gene: 8. CDR1 and CDR2 from the germline V gene are SGHTA and FQGNSA. CDR3 bases: TGTGCCAGCAGCAGGGCGGGAGATGGTGAGACCCAGTACTTC. It yields the protein CASSRAGDGETQYF. Full variable domain (outside the CDR3, taken from reference TRBV7-2 and TRBJ2-5): GAGVSQSPSNKVTEKGKDVELRCDPISGHTALYWYRQSLGQGLEFLIYFQGNSAPDKSGLPSDRFSAERTGGSVSTLTIQRTQQEDSAVYLCASSRAGDGETQYFGPGTRLLVL.

V is TRBV6-5 and J is TRBJ2-7; D unresolved. The germline V gene has CDR1 MNHEY and CDR2 SVGAGI. V lost 5 bases and J lost 5, with 16 bases in between. This CDR3 has 14 amino acids. The CDR3 reads CASSVSWSTDEQYF. CDR3 in DNA: TGTGCCAGCAGTGTAAGTTGGTCCACGGACGAGCAGTACTTC.

The chain joins TRBV2 to TRBJ1-1; 10 nucleotides match TRBD1. Germline CDR1 reads SNHLY; CDR2 reads FYNNEI. There are 15 residues in the CDR3. J gave up 6 bases and V 6 bases, and 10 bases lay outside the gene matches. The CDR3 here is CASSAGQGTWAEAFF. The CDR3 nucleotides read TGTGCCAGCAGCGCGGGACAGGGGACGTGGGCTGAAGCTTTCTTT.

V usage is TRBV30 and J usage is TRBJ2-4; 7 positions agree with TRBD1. This CDR3 is built from 13 residues. The V and J ends lost 1 base and 7 bases, in that order; junction bases with no gene match: 4. From germline, CDR1 is GTSNPN and CDR2 SVGIG (reference sequence). CDR3 nucleotides: TGTGCCTGGAGTGGAGGGGGCGCGAACATTCAGTACTTC. Translated, it gives CAWSGGGANIQYF.

This clone was recorded only once. V and J are TRBV5-6 and TRBJ1-3; 12 bases are a match to TRBD1. The CDR3 has 16 amino acids. CDR1 is SGHDT, CDR2 YYEEEE, per germline. V shed 0 bases, J shed 8 bases, and the junction held 6 bases outside the gene matches. The CDR3 DNA sequence: TGTGCCAGCAGCTTGGGGGGACAGGGGGCCGTAGACACCATATATTTT. The encoded protein is CASSLGGQGAVDTIYF.

This chain links TRBV11-1 with TRBJ2-7; 7 positions agree with TRBD1. The germline V gene has CDR1 SGHAT and CDR2 FQDESV (reference sequence). This CDR3 has 12 amino acids. V lost 5 bases and J lost 4; bases outside the gene matches: 2. CDR3 region: CASSQQGYEQYF. CDR3 DNA: TGTGCCAGCAGCCAACAGGGGTACGAGCAGTACTTC.

The chain uses TRBV18 and TRBJ2-5, with 7 bases matching TRBD1. The CDR3 runs 15 residues. The V gene's germline CDR1 is KGHSH and CDR2 LQKENI. V lost 6 bases and J lost 2; bases outside the gene matches: 9. The CDR3 nucleotides are TGTGCCAGCTCCAGGGGGAGAAACCAGCAAGAGACCCAGTACTTC. Its protein is CASSRGRNQQETQYF.

The chain combines TRBV7-2 with TRBJ2-7; perhaps TRBD2 as D (6 bases). CDR1 is SGHTA, CDR2 FQGNSA, per germline. V lost 3 bases to trimming and J lost 0 bases, with 9 bases between them. This CDR3 is 14 amino acids long. CDR3 bases: TGTGCCAGCAGCTTTAGCGGATCCTCCTACGAGCAGTACTTC. Protein: CASSFSGSSYEQYF. The entire variable domain, with the rest obtained from reference TRBV7-2 and TRBJ2-7, is as follows: GAGVSQSPSNKVTEKGKDVELRCDPISGHTALYWYRQSLGQGLEFLIYFQGNSAPDKSGLPSDRFSAERTGGSVSTLTIQRTQQEDSAVYLCASSFSGSSYEQYFGPGTRLTVT.